This T cell receptor (beta chain) was sequenced during a study of blood T cells in healthy people across ages. General observations from the study: Both naive CD4+ cell counts and diversity were greater in long-lived donors than in aged donors. No conclusive comparison of naive versus antigen-experienced cells was possible with unsorted PBMCs.

This clonotype appeared a few times. Its antigen is not known. Trimming took 0 bases from V and 9 from J, leaving 14 bases between them. Germline assignment: CDR1 LGHNA and CDR2 YSLEER. The CDR3 is 14 residues long. PCR was performed a second time for about 7 to 11 cycles using a sample-barcoded 5' primer and a J-beta primer mix. Each cDNA molecule received a tag from a template-switch adaptor that had 12 random nucleotides. Each sample yielded at least 2.5 million CDR3-containing paired-end reads. Each CDR3 protein is one row after TCRdb ran MiXCR on the 5' RACE reads. The repertoire holds approximately 810,000 distinct CDR3 sequences, around 34% seen once, with approximately 13% in the top ten.

The sequencing sample was made of blood. The sequence came from a man aged 18 to 30 in good health. The chain links TRBV4-3 to TRBJ2-5; tentative D call: TRBD2 (6 bases). The CDR3 reads CASSQDRIGEAQYF. The DNA for the CDR3 is TGCGCCAGCAGCCAAGACAGGATTGGGGAGGCCCAGTACTTC.